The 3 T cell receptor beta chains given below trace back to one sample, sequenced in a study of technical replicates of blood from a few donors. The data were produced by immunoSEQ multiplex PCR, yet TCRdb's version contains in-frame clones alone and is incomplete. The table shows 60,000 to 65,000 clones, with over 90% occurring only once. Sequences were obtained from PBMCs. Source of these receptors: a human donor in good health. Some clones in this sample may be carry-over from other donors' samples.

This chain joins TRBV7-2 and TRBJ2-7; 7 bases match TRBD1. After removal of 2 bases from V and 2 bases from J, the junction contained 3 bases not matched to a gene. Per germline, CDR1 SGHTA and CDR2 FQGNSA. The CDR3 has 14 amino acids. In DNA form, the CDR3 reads TGTGCCAGCAGCTTATGGCAGGGGGCCTACGAGCAGTACTTC. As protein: CASSLWQGAYEQYF.

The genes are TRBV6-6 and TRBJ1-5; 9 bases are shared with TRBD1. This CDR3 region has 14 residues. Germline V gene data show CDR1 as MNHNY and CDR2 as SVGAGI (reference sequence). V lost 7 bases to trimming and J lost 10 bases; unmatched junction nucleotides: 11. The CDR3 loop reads CASILGQGTFPQHF. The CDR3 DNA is TGTGCCAGCATCCTCGGACAGGGGACATTTCCCCAGCATTTT.

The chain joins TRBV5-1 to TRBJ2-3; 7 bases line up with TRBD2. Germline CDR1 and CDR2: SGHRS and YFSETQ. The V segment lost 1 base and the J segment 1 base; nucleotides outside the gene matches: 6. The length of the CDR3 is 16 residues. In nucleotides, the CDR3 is TGCGCCAGCAGCTTGAATCCTAGCGGAGGCACAGATACGCAGTATTTT. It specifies CASSLNPSGGTDTQYF.